This T cell receptor (beta chain) was recovered during a study of CD8+ T cells in alopecia areata. Study-wide context: Female C3H/HeJ mice aged roughly 7-11 weeks received skin from spontaneously alopecic C3H/HeJ graft donors aged about 6-12 months.

Markers including CD4, CD8alpha, NKG2D and NKG2ACE guided sorting of pooled cutaneous lymph node cells. On this clone: What it binds is unknown. Gene names are the mouse ones. The observed sequence ends 4 residues before the CDR3 terminus, with the missing tail filled in from the germline J gene.

After isolation, RNA underwent reverse transcription to generate cDNA as the sequencing template. Assay: immunoSEQ multiplex PCR; the TCRdb copy retains only in-frame clones and omits some. This repertoire holds 250,000 or so clones, and none appear only once. Overall study results and limits: Lesional scalp exceeded normal scalp in clonality, especially in alopecia totalis/universalis. Researchers reported that TCR sharing among patients proved less clear than in mice, possibly HLA-linked. Normal skin's resident alphabeta T cells are also sequenced in scalp samples.

Trimming took 5 bases from V and 1 from J; bases not matched to a gene: 5. This CDR3 has 15 amino acids. From germline, CDR1 is LGHDT and CDR2 YNNKQL (reference sequence). This clonotype was obtained from a C3H/HeJ mouse with alopecia areata. These mice share the MHC haplotype H2-k. The rearrangement links TRBV4 to TRBJ2-1; 7 bases agree with TRBD2. What was sequenced was CD4+ T cells sorted from a lymph node. CDR3 residues: CASSNGLANYAEQFF. CDR3 DNA, as far as it was read: TGTGCCAGCAGCAACGGACTGGCGAACTATGCT.